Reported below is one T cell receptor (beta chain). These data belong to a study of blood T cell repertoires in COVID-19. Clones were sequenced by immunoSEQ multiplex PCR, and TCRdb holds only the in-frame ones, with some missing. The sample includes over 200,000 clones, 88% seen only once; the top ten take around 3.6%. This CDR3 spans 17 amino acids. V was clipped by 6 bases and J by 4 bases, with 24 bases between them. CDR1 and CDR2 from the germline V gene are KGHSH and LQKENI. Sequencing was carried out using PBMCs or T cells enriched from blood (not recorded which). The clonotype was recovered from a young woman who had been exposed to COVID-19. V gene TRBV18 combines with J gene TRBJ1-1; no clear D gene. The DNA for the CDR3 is TGTGCCAGCTCGCCAACACCTGTGAGAGGGAAGGGCACTGAAGCTTTCTTT. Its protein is CASSPTPVRGKGTEAFF.